One and the same sample provided the 13 T cell receptor beta chains below, sequenced in a study of T cells expressing NK-cell markers. For each CDR3 protein, TCRdb gives one entry from its re-call of the 5' RACE reads, without DNA. Its clone listing holds 740 or so distinct CDR3 sequences. The sequencing sample was made of blood T cells: a sorted CD56 or NKG2C T cell subset, CD4+ or CD8+ T cells, or bulk PBMC T cells (not recorded which). The receptors were sampled from a man aged 18 to 69 in good health.

The rearrangement links TRBV19 to TRBJ2-1. The CDR3 is 13 amino acids. Germline loops: CDR1 LNHDA, CDR2 SQIVND (reference sequence). This CDR3 is CASSIMFFNEQFF.

Judged by frequency, this clonotype is hyperexpanded. The gene calls are TRBV10-3 and TRBJ2-1; TCRdb's assignment of TRBD1 cannot be checked, as there is no DNA. The CDR3 runs 16 residues. Germline V lookup: CDR1 ENHRY, CDR2 SYGVKD. CDR3 loop: CAISDPGQRLYNEQFF.

This chain connects TRBV21-1 to TRBJ1-1. TRBV21-1 is classified as a pseudogene. The CDR3 has 19 amino acids. The CDR3 loop reads CASSKALKGAPLLNTEAFF.

The chain joins TRBV18 to TRBJ1-6; no DNA is available, so the TRBD1 call from TCRdb remains unchecked. Germline values: CDR1 KGHSH, CDR2 LQKENI. The CDR3 is made up of 14 amino acids. CDR3 sequence reads: CASSPPWTPDGLHF.

The chain couples TRBV15 to TRBJ1-5. The CDR3 extends over 12 amino acids. Germline loops: CDR1 LNHNV, CDR2 YYDKDF (reference sequence). CDR3 sequence: CATSRDYRPQHF.

By frequency, this clonotype is medium-sized. V and J are TRBV5-1 and TRBJ2-5; TCRdb lists TRBD2, though no DNA is available to test this call. This CDR3 contains 17 residues. Germline CDR1 SGHRS, CDR2 YFSETQ. This chain's CDR3 is CASSSWASGAKLKTQYF.

The chain links TRBV7-9 to TRBJ1-1. This CDR3 comprises 12 residues. Germline V gene data show CDR1 as SEHNR and CDR2 as FQNEAQ (reference sequence). The CDR3 spells CASSIWGTEAFF. Supplemented by reference TRBV7-9 and TRBJ1-1, the full variable domain reads DTGVSQNPRHKITKRGQNVTFRCDPISEHNRLYWYRQTLGQGPEFLTYFQNEAQLEKSRLLSDRFSAERPKGSFSTLEIQRTEQGDSAMYLCASSIWGTEAFFGQGTRLTVV.

This clonotype is deemed medium-sized (0.01 to 0.1%) by its frequency. CDR3 in amino acids: CASSSQGRKETQYF. The J gene is TRBJ2-5, the V gene TRBV12-3 or TRBV12-4; the TCRdb D gene call, TRBD1, has no DNA to confirm it. The CDR3 runs 14 residues.

The chain joins TRBV28 to TRBJ2-2; the D call of TRBD2 rests on TCRdb alone, since no DNA is present to check it. This CDR3 has 15 amino acids. CDR1 and CDR2 (germline): MDHEN, SYDVKM. The CDR3 protein is CASRRYPGLLGELFF.

This clonotype counts as medium-sized by frequency. The chain carries TRBV7-2 and TRBJ2-1; the TCRdb D gene call, TRBD2, has no DNA to confirm it. The CDR3 runs to 14 residues. Germline V gives CDR1 SGHTA, CDR2 FQGNSA. CDR3 protein: CASSPGLAVPEQFF.

This clonotype shows up as medium-sized by frequency. The chain employs TRBV18 and TRBJ1-5; TCRdb outputs TRBD1, but without DNA this stays unchecked. The germline CDR1 and CDR2 sequences are KGHSH and LQKENI. The CDR3 runs to 16 residues. This CDR3 reads CASSPPWGQVNQPQHF.

This clonotype ranks as medium-sized in terms of frequency. CDR3 sequence reads: CASSPSEWGLFWSYNEQFF. The chain combines TRBV5-1 with TRBJ2-1; TCRdb lists TRBD1, though no DNA is available to test this call. Germline V CDR1 and CDR2: SGHRS, YFSETQ. The CDR3 has 19 amino acids.

This chain uses TRBV2 with TRBJ1-6. Germline CDR1 SNHLY, CDR2 FYNNEI. The CDR3 is made up of 15 amino acids. This chain's CDR3 is CASSEAWQPNSPLHF.